This passage covers 9 T cell receptor beta chains from one sample sequenced in a study of blood T cell repertoires in COVID-19 (dated by TCRdb to between 2020 and 2021). Preparation of the library involved the immunoSEQ multiplex PCR assay. In TCRdb, the immuneACCESS table is reduced to in-frame sequences with V and J assigned. These tables do not hold every clone; where another copy was compared, an unresolved V gene accounts for under half, and the others remain unexplained. Across this sample there are 250,000 or so clones, with 87% seen only once. Under 14% of the sample goes to the ten largest clones. What was sequenced was PBMCs or T cells enriched from blood (not recorded which). The receptor source for this set is a man aged 25 to 40 who had recovered from COVID-19.

V gene TRBV9 combines with J gene TRBJ2-7, with D perhaps matching TRBD2 (6 bases). Trimming cost V 4 bases and J 3 bases, with 20 bases left between them. CDR3 length equals 16 residues. Per germline, CDR1 SGDLS and CDR2 YYNGEE. Written as DNA, the CDR3 is TGTGCCAGCAGCCCTACTAGCTCTACCATTTACTACGAGCAGTACTTC. Translating it yields CASSPTSSTIYYEQYF. Full variable domain (outside the CDR3, taken from reference TRBV9 and TRBJ2-7): DSGVTQTPKHLITATGQRVTLRCSPRSGDLSVYWYQQSLDQGLQFLIQYYNGEERAKGNILERFSAQQFPDLHSELNLSSLELGDSALYFCASSPTSSTIYYEQYFGPGTRLTVT.

The chain uses TRBV5-5 and TRBJ1-5; the D is unclear. With 2 bases removed from V and 4 bases from J, the gap between germline ends came to 7 bases. This CDR3 contains 13 residues. The germline gives CDR1 SGHKS, CDR2 YYEKEE (reference sequence). CDR3 nucleotide sequence: TGTGCCAGCAGCTTTTCCCAGAATCAGCCCCAGCATTTT. It translates to CASSFSQNQPQHF.

The J gene is TRBJ1-5, the V gene TRBV10-3; D might be TRBD1 (6 bases). V was cut by 11 bases and J by 5 bases, with 16 bases left in between. Looked up from germline, CDR1 is ENHRY and CDR2 is SYGVKD. This CDR3 is built from 13 residues. CDR3 DNA sequence: TGTGCCGCTCAGGGGACGGTGGATCAGCCCCAGCATTTT. Translating it yields CAAQGTVDQPQHF.

The chain joins TRBV5-1 to TRBJ1-1, with D perhaps matching TRBD1 (5 bases). The CDR3 spans 12 residues. Germline V lookup: CDR1 SGHRS, CDR2 YFSETQ. V dropped 6 bases and J dropped 8 bases, with 14 bases sitting between them. This CDR3 reads CASTPVGGEAFF. CDR3 coding DNA: TGCGCCAGCACCCCCGTCGGGGGGGAAGCTTTCTTT. The variable domain in full, completed from reference TRBV5-1 and TRBJ1-1, reads KAGVTQTPRYLIKTRGQQVTLSCSPISGHRSVSWYQQTPGQGLQFLFEYFSETQRNKGNFPGRFSGRQFSNSRSEMNVSTLELGDSALYLCASTPVGGEAFFGQGTRLTVV.

V and J are TRBV9 and TRBJ2-7; 7 nucleotides match TRBD2. The trim removed 3 bases at V and 9 bases at J, leaving 3 bases unmatched. Germline V CDR1 and CDR2: SGDLS, YYNGEE. The CDR3 totals 11 residues. The CDR3: CASSAGGGQYF. The CDR3 coding sequence is TGTGCCAGCAGCGCGGGGGGAGGGCAGTACTTC.

The gene calls are TRBV5-1 and TRBJ1-1, with D possibly TRBD1 on 5 matching bases. The CDR3 is 13 residues long. V gave up 4 bases and J gave up 11 bases, with 18 bases separating them. Germline lookup yields CDR1 SGHRS and CDR2 YFSETQ. The CDR3, as DNA: TGCGCCAGCAGCCGTGATAGGGGTTTTGAGGCTTTCTTT. This translates into CASSRDRGFEAFF.

J is TRBJ1-2 and V is TRBV9; D uncertain. Per the germline V gene, CDR1 is SGDLS and CDR2 is YYNGEE. There are 13 residues in the CDR3. V was pared by 0 bases and J by 7 bases, with 10 bases between. Here the CDR3 DNA reads TGTGCCAGCAGCGTAGAAGGACGGGGTGGCTACACCTTC. Translating gives CASSVEGRGGYTF.

The genes are TRBV28 and TRBJ2-1, with no clear D. V was pared by 7 bases and J by 1 base, with 5 bases between. CDR1 and CDR2 (germline): MDHEN, SYDVKM. The CDR3 has 12 amino acids. The CDR3, as DNA: TGTGCCAGCACAGGTTCCTACAATGAGCAGTTCTTC. Amino acid sequence: CASTGSYNEQFF.

V usage is TRBV6-1 and J usage is TRBJ2-7, with D possibly TRBD2 on 5 matching bases. The germline V gene encodes CDR1 MNHNS and CDR2 SASEGT. V was pared by 0 bases and J by 3 bases, with 12 bases between. This CDR3 spans 15 amino acids. The CDR3 DNA is TGTGCCAGCAGTGAAGCGAGCAGCGGTAACTACGAGCAGTACTTC. Its protein product is CASSEASSGNYEQYF.